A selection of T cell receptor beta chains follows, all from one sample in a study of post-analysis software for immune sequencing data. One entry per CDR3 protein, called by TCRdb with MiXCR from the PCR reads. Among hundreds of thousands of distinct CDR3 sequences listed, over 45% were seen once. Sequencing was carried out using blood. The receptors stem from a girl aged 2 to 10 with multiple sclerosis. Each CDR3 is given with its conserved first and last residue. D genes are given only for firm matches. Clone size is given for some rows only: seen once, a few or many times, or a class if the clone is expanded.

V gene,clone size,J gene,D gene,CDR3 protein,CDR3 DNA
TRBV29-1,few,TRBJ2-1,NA,CSVEAPGIRGQFF,TGCAGCGTTGAAGCCCCTGGGATTAGGGGGCAGTTCTTC
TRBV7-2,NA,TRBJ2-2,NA,CASSLADGWELFF,TGTGCCAGCAGCTTAGCCGACGGCTGGGAGCTGTTTTTT
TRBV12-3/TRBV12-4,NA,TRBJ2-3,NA,CASSSSTDAQYF,TGTGCCAGCAGTTCGAGCACAGATGCGCAGTATTTT
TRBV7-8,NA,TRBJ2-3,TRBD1,CTSSPRPTGASTDTQYF,TGTACCAGCAGCCCGCGTCCTACAGGGGCTAGCACAGATACGCAGTATTTT
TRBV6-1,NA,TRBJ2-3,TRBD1,CASSDDTGVTDTQYF,TGTGCCAGCAGTGACGACACAGGGGTCACAGATACGCAGTATTTT
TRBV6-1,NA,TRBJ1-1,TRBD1,CASSADRGGYVFTEAFF,TGTGCCAGCAGCGCGGACAGGGGGGGTTATGTATTCACTGAAGCTTTCTTT
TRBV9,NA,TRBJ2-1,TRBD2,CASSAPSRSSGSYNEQFF,TGTGCCAGCAGCGCCCCGTCCCGCTCTAGCGGCTCCTACAATGAGCAGTTCTTC
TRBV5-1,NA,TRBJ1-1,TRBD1,CASSVGTGMNTEAFF,TGCGCCAGCAGCGTCGGGACAGGAATGAACACTGAAGCTTTCTTT
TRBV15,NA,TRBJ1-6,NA,CATSRETGRSNSPLHF,TGTGCCACCAGCAGAGAAACAGGGAGATCTAATTCACCCCTCCACTTT
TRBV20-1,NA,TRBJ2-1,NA,CSAISTRRGYNEQFF,TGCAGTGCTATATCGACTAGGAGGGGTTACAATGAGCAGTTCTTC
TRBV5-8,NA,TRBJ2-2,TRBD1,CASSPRDRNTGELFF,TGTGCCAGCAGCCCCCGGGACAGGAACACCGGGGAGCTGTTTTTT
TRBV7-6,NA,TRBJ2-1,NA,CASSLESPYNEQFF,TGTGCCAGCAGCTTAGAAAGTCCGTACAATGAGCAGTTCTTC
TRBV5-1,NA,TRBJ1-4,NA,CASSLGLFGRGEKLFF,TGCGCCAGCAGCCTCGGCCTCTTCGGTCGGGGTGAAAAACTGTTTTTT
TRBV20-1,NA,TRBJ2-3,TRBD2,CSAREPSGRPSTDTQYF,TGCAGTGCTAGAGAACCCAGCGGGAGGCCTAGCACAGATACGCAGTATTTT
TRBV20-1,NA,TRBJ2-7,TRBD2,CSATGTSGSYEQYF,TGCAGTGCTACTGGGACTAGCGGCTCCTACGAGCAGTACTTC
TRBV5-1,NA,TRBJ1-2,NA,CASSPLESGYGYTF,TGCGCCAGCAGCCCACTCGAGTCGGGCTATGGCTACACCTTC
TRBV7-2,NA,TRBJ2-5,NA,CASSLDLATQETQYF,TGTGCCAGCAGCTTAGATCTAGCGACCCAAGAGACCCAGTACTTC
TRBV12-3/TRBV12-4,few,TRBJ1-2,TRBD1,CASSPDRKYYGYTF,TGTGCCAGCAGCCCGGACAGGAAGTACTATGGCTACACCTTC
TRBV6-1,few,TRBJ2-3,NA,CASSESGWSGTSTDTQYF,TGTGCCAGCAGTGAATCAGGCTGGAGCGGAACTAGCACAGATACGCAGTATTTT
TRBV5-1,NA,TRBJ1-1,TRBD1,CASSVGETGMDTEAFF,TGCGCCAGCAGCGTCGGAGAGACAGGGATGGACACTGAAGCTTTCTTT
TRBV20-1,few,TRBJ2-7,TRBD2,CSATSISSGYYEQYF,TGCAGTGCCACCTCGATTTCTAGCGGATACTACGAGCAGTACTTC
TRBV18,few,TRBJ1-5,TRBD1,CASSPTTGDQPQHF,TGTGCCAGCTCACCAACTACAGGGGATCAGCCCCAGCATTTT
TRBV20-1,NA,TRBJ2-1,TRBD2,CSATGTSGRYYEQFF,TGCAGTGCCACCGGGACCAGCGGGAGGTACTATGAGCAGTTCTTC